The 12 T cell receptor beta chains below come from one sample, sequenced in a study of control samples from healthy donors and cancer patients. Repertoires were generated with immunoSEQ multiplex PCR, while TCRdb's copy carries only in-frame clones and drops some. The sample has about 100,000 clones; more than 75% are singletons. Sequenced: blood. The receptors derive from a woman between 50 and 59 years old in good health.

This clone was seen more than once but under ten times. The chain joins TRBV5-5 to TRBJ1-1; unclear D gene. Per germline, CDR1 SGHKS and CDR2 YYEKEE (reference sequence). The CDR3 is 16 residues long. The V and J ends lost 0 bases and 6 bases respectively, with 18 bases between them. As DNA, the CDR3 is TGTGCCAGCAGCTTGGCACTTCTGGGTAGGCGGGCTGAAGCTTTCTTT. Translation: CASSLALLGRRAEAFF.

This sequence joins TRBV27 and TRBJ1-5, with TRBD1 as a possible D gene (5 bases). Trimming took off 0 bases at V and 11 bases at J, with 11 bases between the two ends. The CDR3 spans 13 residues. The germline CDR1 and CDR2 sequences are MNHEY and SMNVEV (reference sequence). The CDR3 nucleotides are TGTGCCAGCAGTTTATCGAACAGGTTGTCCCAGCATTTT. Translation: CASSLSNRLSQHF.

The chain recombines TRBV11-2 with TRBJ1-5; no firm D call. This CDR3 is 14 amino acids long. Germline CDR1 and CDR2: SGHAT and FQNNGV. With 3 bases removed from V and 4 bases from J, the gap between germline ends came to 10 bases. The CDR3 coding sequence is TGTGCCAGCAGCTTGAGAGGGTTAAATCAGCCCCAGCATTTT. Protein sequence: CASSLRGLNQPQHF. Full variable domain (remainder filled in from reference TRBV11-2 and TRBJ1-5): EAGVAQSPRYKIIEKRQSVAFWCNPISGHATLYWYQQILGQGPKLLIQFQNNGVVDDSQLPKDRFSAERLKGVDSTLKIQPAKLEDSAVYLCASSLRGLNQPQHFGDGTRLSIL.

V usage is TRBV10-3 and J usage is TRBJ1-5; perhaps TRBD1 as D (5 bases). This CDR3 has 14 amino acids. The germline CDR1 and CDR2 sequences are ENHRY and SYGVKD. The V end lost 3 bases, the J end lost 3 bases, and 9 bases lay between the germline ends. The CDR3 nucleotides read TGTGCCATCAGTGATGGCAGGGACAATCAGCCCCAGCATTTT. Protein: CAISDGRDNQPQHF.

As to this clone: Sequence at one end of the junction differs from germline and may be a read error. This rearrangement joins TRBV10-3 to TRBJ1-2; a weak D match, TRBD1 (6 bases). The CDR3 runs 13 residues. CDR1 and CDR2 (germline): ENHRY, SYGVKD. The CDR3 loop reads CAISPTGLPGVLF. As DNA, the CDR3 is TGTGCCATCAGTCCTACAGGGCTGCCCGGGGTCCTTTTC.

The chain links TRBV7-3 to TRBJ2-1; 10 bases match TRBD2. The CDR3 consists of 15 residues. V was pared by 5 bases and J by 7 bases, with 8 bases of the junction left unmatched. Germline V gives CDR1 SGHTA, CDR2 FQGTGA. The CDR3 loop reads CASSLPGLAENEQFF. DNA for the CDR3: TGTGCCAGCAGCCTTCCAGGACTAGCGGAGAATGAGCAGTTCTTC.

The V call is TRBV6-2 or TRBV6-3, the J call TRBJ2-1; 10 bases are shared with TRBD2. The CDR3 extends over 15 amino acids. Germline V gives CDR1 MNHEY, CDR2 SVGEGT. J lost 9 bases, V lost 3 bases, and 8 bases had no gene match. CDR3 protein: CASSYLAGVLGEQFF. The CDR3 region has the DNA TGTGCCAGCAGTTATCTAGCGGGAGTCTTGGGTGAGCAGTTCTTC.

The chain joins TRBV6-6 to TRBJ2-2; possible D gene TRBD2, 6 bases. Trimming took 6 bases from V and 1 from J, leaving 9 bases between them. The CDR3 sequence is 14 residues long. Germline V gene sequence: CDR1 MNHNY, CDR2 SVGAGI (reference sequence). The CDR3 coding sequence is TGTGCCAGCAGCCGGGACTTGAACACCGGGGAGCTGTTTTTT. This encodes CASSRDLNTGELFF.

The CDR3 loop reads CASKTSGGSYNEQFF. In DNA form, the CDR3 reads TGCGCCAGCAAAACTAGCGGGGGGTCTTACAATGAGCAGTTCTTC. This sequence joins TRBV5-1 and TRBJ2-1, with TRBD2 matching over 12 bases. The CDR3 consists of 15 residues. Germline CDR1 SGHRS, CDR2 YFSETQ. Trimming cost V 6 bases and J 4 bases; bases outside gene matches: 5.

The V call is TRBV7-8, the J call TRBJ2-1; D not certain. This CDR3 contains 15 residues. Germline CDR1 SGHVS, CDR2 FQNEAQ. The V end lost 3 bases, the J end lost 6 bases, and 15 bases lay between the germline ends. CDR3 sequence reads: CASSLFLEKGNEQFF. CDR3 bases: TGTGCCAGCAGCTTGTTCCTGGAAAAGGGCAATGAGCAGTTCTTC.

This clone is medium-sized by share. The genes are TRBV30 and TRBJ1-2; D is unresolved. V lost 2 bases, J lost 5 bases, and 15 bases lay in between. This CDR3 is 14 amino acids long. CDR1 is GTSNPN, CDR2 SVGIG, per germline (reference sequence). The CDR3 nucleotides read TGTGCCTGGAGTCTACGAGTGGGTTTTTATGGCTACACCTTC. This codes for CAWSLRVGFYGYTF.

The chain is built from TRBV4-1 and TRBJ2-5; the D is unclear. The CDR3 has 14 residues. CDR1 is MGHRA, CDR2 YSYEKL, per germline. Trimming stripped 0 bases from V and 5 bases from J, with 10 bases between. As DNA, the CDR3 is TGCGCCAGCAGCCAAGATAGGGTGAGGGAGACCCAGTACTTC. This codes for CASSQDRVRETQYF.